This T cell receptor (beta chain) was found in a study of cytomegalovirus exposure and HLA in healthy donors. Study-level results: Associated with cytomegalovirus, according to the listing, were 164 TCR beta chains. A later analysis by the authors found several of the most significant clusters apparently linked to common viral pathogens. Of the V segments, some could not be distinguished, including TRBV6-2 and TRBV6-3, and were excluded.

The CDR3 has 15 residues. CDR1 is SGHVS, CDR2 FNYEAQ, per germline. The V end was cut by 5 bases, the J end by 1 base, with 11 bases between. The PCR ran on 60 Vbeta and 13 Jbeta primers. Measured with immunoSEQ multiplex PCR; TCRdb has only the in-frame clones, and not every one. The top ten clones hold roughly 4.5% of a sample with 75,000 to 95,000 clones, 75% to 80% of them seen once. Worth noting for this clone: What it binds is not known.

The chain links TRBV7-6 to TRBJ2-2, with TRBD1 as a possible D gene (6 bases). The TCR originated in a woman aged 35 to 49 in good health and CMV-seropositive. The material sequenced was PBMCs. CDR3 sequence: CASSRSTGNTGELFF. CDR3 bases: TGTGCCAGCAGCAGATCGACAGGGAACACCGGGGAGCTGTTTTTT.